Shown below are 4 T cell receptor beta chains from a single sample sequenced in a study of blood T cells in healthy people across ages (dated by TCRdb to the mid-2010s). Library creation used 5' RACE. Sequencing was performed on an Illumina HiSeq 2500. The second PCR ran for about 6 to 12 cycles and used a J-beta primer mix along with a sample-barcoded 5' primer. Using fastp trimming at Q25 and MiXCR clonotype assembly, TCRdb reanalyzed the public sequencing data and kept in-frame beta chains. One record per CDR3 amino acid sequence lists the most common genes and DNA. The sample contains about 730,000 distinct CDR3 sequences, roughly two fifths of them found a single time. The ten most abundant clones make up 20% to 25% of the sample. Sample: blood. These receptor sequences come from a woman aged 55-69 years in good health.

The chain combines TRBV9 with TRBJ2-1; D is perhaps TRBD2 (6 bases). The CDR3 totals 15 residues. V was clipped by 2 bases and J by 10 bases, with 19 bases between them. Per the germline V gene, CDR1 is SGDLS and CDR2 is YYNGEE. Here the CDR3 reads CASSVGPLGGVEQFF. The CDR3 DNA follows: TGTGCCAGCAGCGTGGGACCTCTGGGGGGAGTCGAGCAGTTCTTC.

The chain carries TRBV19 and TRBJ2-1, with 8 bases that match TRBD2. Trimming removed 1 base from V and 6 bases from J; junction bases left unmatched: 8. The germline V gene encodes CDR1 LNHDA and CDR2 SQIVND (reference sequence). The CDR3 sequence is 16 residues long. This chain's CDR3 is CASSIGRSGGINEQFF. The CDR3 coding sequence is TGTGCCAGTAGTATAGGTCGGAGCGGGGGTATCAATGAGCAGTTCTTC.

This clonotype was counted only a few times. The chain carries TRBV5-1 and TRBJ2-1; 12 nucleotides agree with TRBD2. The germline V gene has CDR1 SGHRS and CDR2 YFSETQ. Trimming took 4 bases from V and 2 from J; bases not matched to a gene: 7. CDR3 length: 17 amino acids. The CDR3 protein is CASSRSSSGGAYNEQFF. CDR3 nucleotide sequence: TGCGCCAGCAGCCGATCTTCTAGCGGGGGGGCCTACAATGAGCAGTTCTTC.

This clonotype showed up just a few times. This sequence joins TRBV6-2 or TRBV6-3 and TRBJ2-5, with 9 bases matching TRBD2. Trimming cost V 0 bases and J 0 bases; bases outside gene matches: 2. CDR1 and CDR2 (germline): MNHEY, SVGEGT. The CDR3 sequence is 16 residues long. The CDR3 nucleotides read TGTGCCAGCAGTTACTCGTTAGCGGGGGACCAAGAGACCCAGTACTTC. It translates to CASSYSLAGDQETQYF.